Below are 16 T cell receptor beta chains sequenced from a single sample in a study of blood T cell repertoires in COVID-19. Sequencing was performed with immunoSEQ multiplex PCR; in TCRdb, only in-frame clones are kept and a portion is missing. The sample lists some 340,000 clones; roughly 90% were seen once. The sequencing input was PBMCs or T cells enriched from blood (not recorded which). Source of these receptors: a woman aged 25 to 39 who had been exposed to COVID-19.

CDR3 in DNA: TGCGCCAGCAGCCGGAGTCTGACAGGGAACACTGAAGCTTTCTTT. This translates into CASSRSLTGNTEAFF. The chain employs TRBV4-1 and TRBJ1-1; weak D call: TRBD1 (6 bases). With 4 bases removed from V and 1 base from J, the gap between germline ends came to 13 bases. The CDR3 totals 15 residues. Germline CDR1 MGHRA, CDR2 YSYEKL.

The V and J genes are TRBV7-9 and TRBJ1-1; 9 bases fit TRBD1. Losses at the gene ends were 5 bases for V and 5 bases for J; bases not matched to a gene: 9. The germline V gene has CDR1 SEHNR and CDR2 FQNEAQ (reference sequence). The CDR3 totals 15 residues. The CDR3 loop reads CASSRWGQGGTEAFF. CDR3 coding DNA: TGTGCCAGCAGCCGATGGGGACAGGGCGGGACTGAAGCTTTCTTT.

A single count supports this clone. This chain joins TRBV9 and TRBJ2-3; 8 nucleotides line up with TRBD2. This CDR3 region has 17 residues. The trim removed 2 bases at V and 2 bases at J, leaving 10 bases unmatched. Germline assignment: CDR1 SGDLS and CDR2 YYNGEE. The CDR3, as DNA: TGTGCCAGCAGCGTCAGCGGGGGCCTCCTTATCACAGATACGCAGTATTTT. Amino acids: CASSVSGGLLITDTQYF.

The chain joins TRBV5-1 to TRBJ1-4; D not resolved. Trimming pared 3 bases from V and 8 bases from J, leaving 17 bases between. The CDR3 spans 15 residues. Looked up from germline, CDR1 is SGHRS and CDR2 is YFSETQ. The CDR3 DNA follows: TGCGCCAGCAGCTCCTCGGGGTCCGGTGACGAAAAACTGTTTTTT. The encoded protein is CASSSSGSGDEKLFF.

The DNA of the CDR3 is TGTGCCACCAGTGATGCCGGAGCCCACTACAATGAGCAGTTCTTC. Translated: CATSDAGAHYNEQFF. This sequence joins TRBV24-1 and TRBJ2-1; D is undetermined. CDR3 length: 15 residues. The V and J ends lost 3 bases and 3 bases respectively, with 11 bases between them. Germline V gives CDR1 KGHDR, CDR2 SFDVKD.

This clone was seen only once. This chain uses TRBV5-8 with TRBJ1-4; 7 bases line up with TRBD1. The CDR3 is made up of 14 amino acids. The junction had 6 bases not matched to a gene; V was cut back by 3 bases and J by 7 bases. Germline lookup yields CDR1 SGHTS and CDR2 YDEGEE. CDR3 loop: CASSSGQKGEKLFF. CDR3 in DNA: TGTGCCAGCAGCTCGGGACAGAAAGGTGAAAAACTGTTTTTT.

J is TRBJ1-4 and V is TRBV4-1, with D perhaps TRBD1 (5 bases). Looked up from germline, CDR1 is MGHRA and CDR2 is YSYEKL. Trimming took 2 bases from V and 7 from J, leaving 11 bases between them. The CDR3 extends over 14 amino acids. The CDR3 DNA reads TGCGCCAGCAGCCAAAAGGGGTTCTTTGAAAAACTGTTTTTT. It translates to CASSQKGFFEKLFF.

The chain carries TRBV2 and TRBJ1-2, with a possible D match to TRBD1 (5 bases). Per the germline V gene, CDR1 is SNHLY and CDR2 is FYNNEI. Deletions cut 0 bases from V and 4 bases from J, with 15 bases between. The CDR3 totals 16 residues. This CDR3 reads CASSEADWGLGYGYTF. As DNA, the CDR3 is TGTGCCAGCAGTGAAGCGGATTGGGGACTAGGCTATGGCTACACCTTC.

This chain joins TRBV5-4 and TRBJ1-3; 8 nucleotides agree with TRBD1. V lost 3 bases and J lost 2; bases outside the gene matches: 1. The V gene's germline CDR1 is SGHNT and CDR2 YYREEE (reference sequence). The CDR3 sequence is 14 residues long. The CDR3 DNA is TGTGCCAGCAGCTCGACAGGGGCTGGAAACACCATATATTTT. This encodes CASSSTGAGNTIYF.

This chain uses TRBV11-2 with TRBJ1-2; TRBD1 matches at 7 bases. This CDR3 is 16 amino acids long. V shed 5 bases and J 0 bases; nucleotides not matched to a gene: 9. CDR1 and CDR2 from the germline V gene are SGHAT and FQNNGV. The CDR3 loop reads CASSVPGQRANYGYTF. CDR3 coding DNA: TGTGCCAGCAGCGTACCGGGACAGCGAGCTAACTATGGCTACACCTTC.

V gene TRBV5-8 combines with J gene TRBJ1-5; TRBD1 aligns across 7 bases. Per the germline V gene, CDR1 is SGHTS and CDR2 is YDEGEE. The CDR3 covers 19 residues. Losses at the gene ends were 0 bases for V and 0 bases for J; bases not matched to a gene: 12. CDR3: CASSLGFGGGQLSNQPQHF. The CDR3 DNA follows: TGTGCCAGCAGCTTGGGATTTGGAGGGGGACAGCTTAGCAATCAGCCCCAGCATTTT.

V and J are TRBV19 and TRBJ1-2, with TRBD1 matching 9 bases. The CDR3 covers 13 residues. V lost 8 bases to trimming and J lost 8 bases; unmatched junction nucleotides: 9. In germline, CDR1 is LNHDA, CDR2 SQIVND (reference sequence). The CDR3 region is CASYGQGLRGYTF. The CDR3 nucleotides read TGTGCCAGTTACGGACAGGGGCTGCGAGGCTACACCTTC.

This clone was seen more than once but under ten times. The rearrangement links TRBV4-3 to TRBJ2-3; 8 nucleotides align to TRBD2. V lost 3 bases and J lost 3; bases outside the gene matches: 11. This CDR3 is 17 amino acids long. CDR1 is LGHNA, CDR2 YSLEER, per germline. CDR3 DNA sequence: TGCGCCAGCAGCCAGTTCGGGGGGGCCGTTGGAACAGATACGCAGTATTTT. Protein product: CASSQFGGAVGTDTQYF.

The genes are TRBV10-1 and TRBJ2-2, with 8 nucleotides matching TRBD2. Germline CDR1 WNHNN, CDR2 SYGVQD (reference sequence). With V trimmed by 6 bases and J by 0 bases, 6 bases remained unmatched. CDR3 size: 16 residues. The CDR3 protein is CASRSSGGPNTGELFF. The CDR3 DNA reads TGCGCCAGCAGATCCAGCGGGGGACCGAACACCGGGGAGCTGTTTTTT.

This chain joins TRBV25-1 and TRBJ1-1; possible D gene TRBD1, 5 bases. The CDR3 runs to 14 residues. The V gene's germline CDR1 is MGHDK and CDR2 SYGVNS. Trimming cost V 0 bases and J 5 bases, with 10 bases left between them. The CDR3: CASSEYWGGTEAFF. CDR3 coding DNA: TGTGCCAGCAGTGAATATTGGGGCGGAACTGAAGCTTTCTTT. The full variable domain, rest sourced from reference TRBV25-1 and TRBJ1-1, is EADIYQTPRYLVIGTGKKITLECSQTMGHDKMYWYQQDPGMELHLIHYSYGVNSTEKGDLSSESTVSRIRTEHFPLTLESARPSHTSQYLCASSEYWGGTEAFFGQGTRLTVV.

The table lists this clone with many counts. V and J are TRBV19 and TRBJ2-7; D gene ambiguous. V was shortened by 3 bases and J by 5 bases, with 11 bases between the two germline ends. The germline V gene has CDR1 LNHDA and CDR2 SQIVND (reference sequence). The CDR3 loop spans 13 amino acids. Here the CDR3 DNA reads TGTGCCAGTAGTATCGGTATAGATAACGAGCAGTACTTC. It specifies CASSIGIDNEQYF.